These 14 T cell receptor beta chains share one sample of origin, sequenced in a study of T-cell reconstitution after alpha-beta-depleted transplantation in children. Unique molecular identifiers were used to barcode this TCRbeta library. TCRdb independently ran MiXCR on the PCR reads; one entry per CDR3 protein. The sample includes approximately 270,000 distinct CDR3 sequences, roughly 25% seen only once; the top ten take 4% to 6%. This material consisted of PBMCs, mostly from graft donor cells, taken 360 days after TCRalphabeta/CD19-depleted stem cell transplant. The receptors were gathered from a female patient between 2 and 10 years old who had a stem cell transplant for congenital amegakaryocytic thrombocytopenia, so the T cells may come from the graft donor.

This clonotype was counted between two and nine times. The V gene is TRBV3-1, the J gene TRBJ2-7, with D hard to call. This CDR3 spans 14 amino acids. Germline V lookup: CDR1 LGHDT, CDR2 YNNKEL (reference sequence). The V end was cut by 2 bases, the J end by 0 bases, with 8 bases between. The CDR3 here is CASSQRRSSYEQYF. Written as DNA, the CDR3 is TGTGCCAGCAGCCAACGCAGGAGCTCCTACGAGCAGTACTTC.

This clonotype has a handful of counts. The chain links TRBV3-1 to TRBJ2-7; D ambiguous. The germline V and J ends were trimmed by 1 base and 4 bases, with 17 bases remaining between them. The length of the CDR3 is 16 residues. The V gene's germline CDR1 is LGHDT and CDR2 YNNKEL (reference sequence). CDR3 sequence: CASSQGFETRIYEQYF. The DNA of the CDR3 is TGTGCCAGCAGCCAAGGCTTCGAGACACGGATTTACGAGCAGTACTTC.

This clonotype came up many times. V usage is TRBV28 and J usage is TRBJ2-7, with 7 nucleotides matching TRBD2. This CDR3 has 13 amino acids. Per germline, CDR1 MDHEN and CDR2 SYDVKM. J gave up 3 bases and V 6 bases, and 5 bases lay outside the gene matches. CDR3 in amino acids: CASRGRGFYEQYF. DNA of the CDR3: TGTGCCAGCAGAGGGCGGGGGTTCTACGAGCAGTACTTC.

There are a few counts of this clonotype. The chain links TRBV6-1 to TRBJ1-5; no reliable D call. This CDR3 is 19 amino acids long. Germline V gives CDR1 MNHNS, CDR2 SASEGT. Trimming took off 6 bases at V and 0 bases at J, with 24 bases between the two ends. CDR3 residues: CASSPPGQAYYYSNQPQHF. CDR3 bases: TGTGCCAGCAGCCCCCCGGGTCAGGCCTATTATTATAGCAATCAGCCCCAGCATTTT.

The chain combines TRBV5-4 with TRBJ2-5, with TRBD1 as a possible D gene (6 bases). The CDR3 contains 16 residues. V lost 0 bases and J 6 bases, leaving 18 bases between the germline ends. CDR1 is SGHNT and CDR2 is YYREEE in the germline V gene (reference sequence). CDR3 loop: CASSLALTGSGKTQYF. Here the CDR3 DNA reads TGTGCCAGCAGCTTGGCCCTGACAGGCTCCGGGAAGACCCAGTACTTC.

V and J are TRBV4-2 and TRBJ2-3; tentatively, D is TRBD1 or TRBD2 (5 bases each). CDR1 is LGHNA and CDR2 is YNFKEQ in the germline V gene. V was pared by 0 bases and J by 0 bases, with 16 bases between. This CDR3 has 18 residues. The CDR3 loop is CASSQEMSGRASTDTQYF. CDR3 DNA: TGTGCCAGCAGCCAAGAAATGTCGGGGCGGGCTAGCACAGATACGCAGTATTTT.

J is TRBJ2-4 and V is TRBV28; D may be TRBD1 or TRBD2 (5 bases each). Germline V lookup: CDR1 MDHEN, CDR2 SYDVKM. This CDR3 has 14 amino acids. Trimming took 7 bases from V and 7 from J, leaving 17 bases between them. The CDR3 loop reads CASTTLTRDNIQYF. In nucleotides, the CDR3 is TGTGCCAGCACCACCCTTACCAGGGACAACATTCAGTACTTC.

The chain uses TRBV12-3 or TRBV12-4 and TRBJ1-6, with a tentative D call TRBD1 (5 bases). Between the trimmed V and J ends, which lost 6 bases and 13 bases, there was a span of 10 bases. This CDR3 contains 11 residues. CDR3 sequence (DNA): TGTGCCAGCAGACTGAGGGGCCCCCTCCACTTT. Its protein product is CASRLRGPLHF.

This clonotype was seen a handful of times. The V gene is TRBV6-1, the J gene TRBJ1-3, with D possibly matching TRBD1 (5 bases). Germline CDR1 MNHNS, CDR2 SASEGT. V was clipped by 6 bases and J by 0 bases, with 12 bases between them. The CDR3 totals 15 residues. DNA of the CDR3: TGTGCCAGCAGCCCGGTTGACAGCTCTGGAAACACCATATATTTT. Its translation is CASSPVDSSGNTIYF.

At least ten counts were recorded for this clonotype. This chain connects TRBV11-1 to TRBJ2-2; D remains ambiguous. The ends were cut back, 5 bases at V and 4 bases at J, with 11 bases in the middle. Germline values: CDR1 SGHAT, CDR2 FQDESV (reference sequence). This CDR3 has 14 residues. The chain's CDR3 is CASSPGPSTGELFF. CDR3 DNA sequence: TGTGCCAGCAGCCCGGGCCCGAGCACCGGGGAGCTGTTTTTT.

This clonotype has at least ten counts. V is TRBV12-3 or TRBV12-4 and J is TRBJ2-3; D remains unclear. CDR3 length: 12 amino acids. Deletions cut 6 bases from V and 6 bases from J, with 10 bases between. CDR3 DNA sequence: TGTGCCAGCAGCCAAGATCGGGATACGCAGTATTTT. Translation gives CASSQDRDTQYF.

This clonotype was seen at least ten times. The genes are TRBV7-2 and TRBJ2-7; 11 bases match TRBD1. V lost 5 bases, J lost 7 bases, and 16 bases stayed unmatched. The CDR3 runs 17 residues. The germline CDR1 and CDR2 sequences are SGHTA and FQGNSA. The CDR3 sequence: CASSAGTGGGLAREQYF. DNA for the CDR3: TGTGCCAGCAGCGCCGGGACAGGGGGTGGATTGGCTAGGGAGCAGTACTTC.

The chain recombines TRBV20-1 with TRBJ2-3, with 8 bases identical to TRBD2. The ends lost 0 bases at V and 7 bases at J; junction bases unmatched: 12. The CDR3 is 16 amino acids. CDR1 and CDR2 from the germline V gene are DFQATT and SNEGSKA (reference sequence). The CDR3 sequence: CSARDAGRAQGNTQYF. Here the CDR3 DNA reads TGCAGTGCTAGAGATGCCGGGAGGGCCCAAGGAAATACGCAGTATTTT.

There are a few counts of this clonotype. The chain recombines TRBV5-1 with TRBJ2-5; the D gene is possibly TRBD2 (5 bases). Germline V CDR1 and CDR2: SGHRS, YFSETQ. Trimming stripped 0 bases from V and 4 bases from J, with 16 bases between. The CDR3 consists of 16 residues. The CDR3 sequence: CASSLGPTGIGETQYF. In DNA form, the CDR3 reads TGCGCCAGCAGCTTGGGGCCTACCGGGATTGGAGAGACCCAGTACTTC.